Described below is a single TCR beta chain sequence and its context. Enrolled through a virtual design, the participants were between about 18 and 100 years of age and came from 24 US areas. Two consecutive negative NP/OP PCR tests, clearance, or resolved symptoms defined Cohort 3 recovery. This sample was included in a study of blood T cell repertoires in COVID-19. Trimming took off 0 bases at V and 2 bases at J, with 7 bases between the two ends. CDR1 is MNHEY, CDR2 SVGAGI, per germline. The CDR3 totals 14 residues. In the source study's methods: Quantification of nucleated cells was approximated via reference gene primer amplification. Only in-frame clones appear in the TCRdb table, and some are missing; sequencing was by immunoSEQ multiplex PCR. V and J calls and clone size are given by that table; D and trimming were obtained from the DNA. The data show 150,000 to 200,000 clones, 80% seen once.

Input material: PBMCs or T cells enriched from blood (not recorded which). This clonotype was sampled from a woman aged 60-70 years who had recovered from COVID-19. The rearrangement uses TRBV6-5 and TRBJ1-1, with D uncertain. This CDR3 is CASSYSRQNTEAFF. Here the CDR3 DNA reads TGTGCCAGCAGTTACTCGAGGCAAAACACTGAAGCTTTCTTT.